This TCR beta chain was observed in a study of blood T cell repertoires in COVID-19. Background on the study: Donors in the United States, Italy and Spain gave samples during acute or convalescent COVID-19. PBMCs, B-cell-depleted T cells, or T cells provided the cDNA or gDNA that made up the material.

Trimming removed 6 bases at V and 4 bases at J, with 12 bases between. This CDR3 has 14 residues. Germline CDR1 reads MNHEY; CDR2 reads SVGAGI. Repertoires were generated with immunoSEQ multiplex PCR, while TCRdb's copy carries only in-frame clones and drops some. The profile shows about 230,000 clones, roughly 80% of them singletons. Sequenced sample: peripheral blood. The clonotype originates from a woman of 80 years or more with acute or convalescent COVID-19. V gene TRBV6-5 combines with J gene TRBJ1-4, with D possibly matching TRBD1 (6 bases). For the CDR3, the DNA is TGTGCCAGCAGCCGGGACATGCTTAATGAAAAACTGTTTTTT. This codes for CASSRDMLNEKLFF.